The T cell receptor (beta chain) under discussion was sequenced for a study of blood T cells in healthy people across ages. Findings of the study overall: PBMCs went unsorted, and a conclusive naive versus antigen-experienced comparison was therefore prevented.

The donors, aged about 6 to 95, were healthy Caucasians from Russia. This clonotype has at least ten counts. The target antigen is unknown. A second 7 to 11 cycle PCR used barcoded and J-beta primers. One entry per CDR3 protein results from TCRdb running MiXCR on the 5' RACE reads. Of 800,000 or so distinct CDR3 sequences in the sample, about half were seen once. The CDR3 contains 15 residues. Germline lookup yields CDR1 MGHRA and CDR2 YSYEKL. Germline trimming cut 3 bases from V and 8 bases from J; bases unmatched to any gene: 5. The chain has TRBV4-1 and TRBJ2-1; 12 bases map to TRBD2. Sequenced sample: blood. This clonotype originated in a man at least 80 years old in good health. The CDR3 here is CASSQLTSGSHEQFF. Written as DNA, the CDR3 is TGCGCCAGCAGCCAGCTGACTAGCGGGAGCCATGAGCAGTTCTTC.